This note documents a single TCR beta chain sequence. Its cognate antigen is unknown. This CDR3 contains 16 residues. The data derive from a study of cytomegalovirus exposure and HLA in healthy donors. Both 60 Vbeta primers and 13 Jbeta primers went into the PCR. Assay used: immunoSEQ multiplex PCR; TCRdb lists only in-frame clones, some missing. The sample consists of about 150,000 clones, about 61% of them appearing once. The study, taken as a whole, reports: A few chains linked to CMV were shown in vitro to be specific for CMV antigens. In a later analysis, the majority of CMV-associated beta chains seemingly showed HLA restriction. Some TCR beta chains (more than 150 of them) were listed as cytomegalovirus-associated. Cytomegalovirus status was reportedly diagnosed by the classifier with high sensitivity and specificity.

The sequence was collected from a woman in her forties in good health and CMV-seronegative. This chain connects TRBV21-1 to TRBJ1-1; TRBD1, the table's D call, was not compared with the DNA. TRBV21-1 is marked as a pseudogene. The sample consisted of PBMCs. DNA for the CDR3: TGTGCCAGCAGCGGTTGGGACAGCCAAACGAACACTGAAGCTTTCTTT. It codes for CASSGWDSQTNTEAFF.